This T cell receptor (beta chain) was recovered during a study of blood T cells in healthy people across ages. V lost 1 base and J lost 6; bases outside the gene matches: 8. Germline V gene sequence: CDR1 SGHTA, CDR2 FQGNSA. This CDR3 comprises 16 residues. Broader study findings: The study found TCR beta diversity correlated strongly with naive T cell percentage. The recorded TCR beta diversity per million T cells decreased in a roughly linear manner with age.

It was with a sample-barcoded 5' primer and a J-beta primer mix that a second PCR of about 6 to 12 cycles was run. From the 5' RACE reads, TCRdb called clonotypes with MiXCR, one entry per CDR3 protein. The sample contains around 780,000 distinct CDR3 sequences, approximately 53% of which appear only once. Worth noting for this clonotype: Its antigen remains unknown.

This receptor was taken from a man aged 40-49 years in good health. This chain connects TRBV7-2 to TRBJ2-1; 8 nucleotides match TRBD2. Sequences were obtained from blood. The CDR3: CASSLGEAGGCNEQFF. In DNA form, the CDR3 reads TGTGCCAGCAGCTTAGGAGAGGCGGGGGGCTGCAATGAGCAGTTCTTC. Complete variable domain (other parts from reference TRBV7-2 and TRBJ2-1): GAGVSQSPSNKVTEKGKDVELRCDPISGHTALYWYRQSLGQGLEFLIYFQGNSAPDKSGLPSDRFSAERTGGSVSTLTIQRTQQEDSAVYLCASSLGEAGGCNEQFFGPGTRLTVL.